The next 15 T cell receptor beta chains were all read from a single sample in a study of OX40 agonist ivuxolimab in advanced cancers. Assay: immunoSEQ multiplex PCR; the TCRdb copy retains only in-frame clones and omits some. This table has roughly 56,000 clones, about 88% appearing once. Material: CD4+ or CD8+ T cells sorted from blood, obtained in a trial of the OX40 agonist ivuxolimab. All receptors derive from an adult with an advanced solid tumor such as melanoma, head and neck, liver or kidney cancer.

This chain uses TRBV27 with TRBJ2-7; 7 bases map to TRBD2. After removal of 8 bases from V and 2 bases from J, the junction contained 15 bases not matched to a gene. Germline lookup yields CDR1 MNHEY and CDR2 SMNVEV (reference sequence). The CDR3 runs 16 residues. The CDR3 is CASGNIGSSGTYEQYF. The CDR3 DNA reads as TGTGCCAGCGGGAATATTGGGTCTAGCGGAACCTACGAGCAGTACTTC.

The chain links TRBV7-9 to TRBJ2-1, with 8 positions matching TRBD2. The CDR3 extends over 17 amino acids. Germline-derived CDR1 and CDR2 are SEHNR and FQNEAQ (reference sequence). J lost 3 bases, V lost 2 bases, and 9 bases had no gene match. In DNA, the CDR3 is TGTGCCAGCAGCTTACCCAAGCGGGAGAGGGACTACAATGAGCAGTTCTTC. This translates into CASSLPKRERDYNEQFF.

V gene TRBV2 combines with J gene TRBJ1-6; TRBD1 matches 7 bases. This CDR3 comprises 14 residues. The germline V gene has CDR1 SNHLY and CDR2 FYNNEI. V was clipped by 10 bases and J by 8 bases; unmatched bases: 11. The CDR3, as DNA: TGTGCCACGGGACAGCTGTTTACGGATTCACCCCTCCACTTT. Amino acids: CATGQLFTDSPLHF.

In its sample, this clone was seen once. This sequence joins TRBV7-6 and TRBJ2-3; TRBD1 aligns across 9 bases. Germline V gene lookup returns CDR1 SGHVS and CDR2 FNYEAQ. Trimming removed 5 bases from V and 6 bases from J; junction bases left unmatched: 12. The CDR3 runs to 16 residues. The CDR3 spells CASSPARGTGSDTQYF. The DNA for the CDR3 is TGTGCCAGCAGCCCGGCAAGGGGGACAGGGTCGGATACGCAGTATTTT.

The chain uses TRBV6-1 and TRBJ2-7; 11 bases line up with TRBD2. V shed 7 bases, J shed 1 base, and the junction held 6 bases outside the gene matches. Per germline, CDR1 MNHNS and CDR2 SASEGT. The length of the CDR3 is 15 residues. The CDR3 region is CASTLAGGPSYEQYF. As DNA, the CDR3 is TGTGCCAGCACCCTAGCGGGAGGTCCTTCCTACGAGCAGTACTTC.

V gene TRBV7-9 combines with J gene TRBJ2-7, with unresolved D. Germline loops: CDR1 SEHNR, CDR2 FQNEAQ (reference sequence). The CDR3 loop spans 12 amino acids. V was clipped by 3 bases and J by 2 bases, with 5 bases between them. The CDR3 sequence: CASSFNPYEQYF. The CDR3 nucleotides read TGTGCCAGCAGCTTTAACCCCTACGAGCAGTACTTC.

V usage is TRBV21-1 and J usage is TRBJ2-7. TRBV21-1 is flagged as a pseudogene. The CDR3 runs to 16 residues. Here the CDR3 DNA reads TGTGCCAGCAGCAAAGGGGACCGGGACGTGGACTACGAGCAGTACTTC. This translates into CASSKGDRDVDYEQYF.

The rearrangement links TRBV5-1 to TRBJ2-5, with 13 bases matching TRBD2. CDR3 length: 17 residues. V lost 4 bases, J lost 5 bases, and 11 bases stayed unmatched. The germline V gene has CDR1 SGHRS and CDR2 YFSETQ. In DNA form, the CDR3 reads TGCGCCAGCAGCCCCTGGCCCATGACTAGCGGGAGGGAGACCCAGTACTTC. It specifies CASSPWPMTSGRETQYF.

This chain joins TRBV5-4 and TRBJ2-5, with D possibly TRBD2 on 6 matching bases. TRBJ2-7 matches the DNA end more closely, so the J call is doubtful. Germline CDR1 reads SGHNT; CDR2 reads YYREEE (reference sequence). The CDR3 contains 13 residues. CDR3 residues: CASSFGGTYEQYF. In nucleotides, the CDR3 is TGTGCCAGCAGCTTTGGCGGGACCTACGAGCAGTACTTC.

This clone was recorded once. The gene calls are TRBV7-9 and TRBJ2-1; D remains unclear. V was cut by 1 base and J by 1 base, with 11 bases left in between. Germline V gives CDR1 SEHNR, CDR2 FQNEAQ (reference sequence). The CDR3 loop spans 16 amino acids. The CDR3 protein is CASSLEARGSYNEQFF. CDR3 sequence (DNA): TGTGCCAGCAGCTTAGAGGCTAGAGGATCCTACAATGAGCAGTTCTTC.

The rearrangement joins TRBV27 to TRBJ2-1; a weak D match, TRBD1 (5 bases). In germline, CDR1 is MNHEY, CDR2 SMNVEV (reference sequence). With 4 bases removed from V and 0 bases from J, the gap between germline ends came to 7 bases. There are 14 residues in the CDR3. The CDR3 protein is CASSYQGSYNEQFF. Here the CDR3 DNA reads TGTGCCAGCAGTTACCAGGGCTCCTACAATGAGCAGTTCTTC.

The V call is TRBV29-1, the J call TRBJ2-3; D is possibly TRBD1 (6 bases). The germline CDR1 and CDR2 sequences are SQVTM and ANQGSEA. Trimming pared 7 bases from V and 7 bases from J, leaving 15 bases between. The CDR3 runs 12 residues. The CDR3: CSARTEGNTQYF. The CDR3, as DNA: TGCAGCGCCAGGACAGAGGGAAATACGCAGTATTTT.

The rearrangement joins TRBV7-3 to TRBJ2-1; 7 nucleotides align to TRBD2. CDR1 and CDR2 (germline): SGHTA, FQGTGA. This CDR3 is built from 14 residues. The ends lost 7 bases at V and 2 bases at J; junction bases unmatched: 5. CDR3 loop: CASNAGEPYNEQFF. DNA of the CDR3: TGTGCCAGCAATGCGGGAGAACCCTACAATGAGCAGTTCTTC.

This sequence joins TRBV5-4 and TRBJ2-5, with 9 bases identical to TRBD1. The germline V gene has CDR1 SGHNT and CDR2 YYREEE (reference sequence). J was trimmed by 3 bases and V by 2 bases; bases with no gene match: 5. This CDR3 has 15 residues. CDR3 in amino acids: CASSLYRTGEETQYF. CDR3 DNA: TGTGCCAGCAGCTTATACCGGACAGGGGAAGAGACCCAGTACTTC.

CDR3 amino acids: CASSQTGSTYEQYF. The DNA for the CDR3 is TGTGCCAGCAGCCAAACGGGGTCAACCTACGAGCAGTACTTC. The chain is built from TRBV27 and TRBJ2-7, with D possibly being TRBD2 (5 bases). This CDR3 contains 14 residues. V lost 6 bases and J 2 bases, leaving 14 bases between the germline ends. Germline CDR1 is MNHEY and CDR2 is SMNVEV (reference sequence).